This entry lists 27 T cell receptor beta chains sequenced from one sample in a study of blood T cell repertoires in COVID-19 (dated by TCRdb to between 2020 and 2021). Library construction relied on the immunoSEQ multiplex PCR assay. TCRdb took this table from immuneACCESS and kept in-frame rearrangements with V and J called. Such tables lack part of the clones; where checked against another copy, unresolved V genes explain under half of the gap, and the rest is unexplained. For this sample there are 310,000 or so clones; approximately 90% appear just once. Clones ranked in the top ten supply approximately 5.7% of the sample. The sample consisted of PBMCs or T cells enriched from blood (not recorded which). These receptors originate from a woman aged 40-49 years who had recovered from COVID-19.

The rearrangement uses TRBV20-1 and TRBJ2-7; 10 bases fit TRBD1. Germline CDR1 reads DFQATT; CDR2 reads SNEGSKA (reference sequence). The V gene end was trimmed by 5 bases and the J gene end by 10 bases; junction bases not matched to a gene: 5. The length of the CDR3 is 11 residues. DNA of the CDR3: TGCAGTGCTCGGGACAGGGGCCATCAGTACTTC. This gives the protein CSARDRGHQYF.

This chain uses TRBV9 with TRBJ2-5, with TRBD1 as a possible D gene (5 bases). V was pared by 4 bases and J by 4 bases, with 14 bases between. The CDR3 is made up of 14 amino acids. Germline V CDR1 and CDR2: SGDLS, YYNGEE. The CDR3 loop is CASSPHGAAETQYF. The CDR3 DNA is TGTGCCAGCAGCCCCCATGGGGCGGCAGAGACCCAGTACTTC.

The chain has TRBV21-1 and TRBJ2-3; TRBD1, as called in the table, went unchecked against the DNA. TRBV21-1 is noted as a pseudogene. CDR3 length: 17 amino acids. CDR3 in amino acids: CASSKEGDRVGTDTQYF. The CDR3 DNA reads TGTGCCAGCAGCAAAGAGGGGGACAGGGTGGGCACAGATACGCAGTATTTT.

The chain is built from TRBV5-1 and TRBJ2-2, with TRBD1 matching over 8 bases. The trim removed 4 bases at V and 0 bases at J, leaving 8 bases unmatched. The CDR3 has 17 residues. Germline CDR1 reads SGHRS; CDR2 reads YFSETQ. CDR3 loop: CASSVTQGAANTGELFF. The CDR3, as DNA: TGCGCCAGCAGCGTGACGCAGGGGGCAGCGAACACCGGGGAGCTGTTTTTT. Filled out from reference TRBV5-1 and TRBJ2-2, the complete variable domain reads KAGVTQTPRYLIKTRGQQVTLSCSPISGHRSVSWYQQTPGQGLQFLFEYFSETQRNKGNFPGRFSGRQFSNSRSEMNVSTLELGDSALYLCASSVTQGAANTGELFFGEGSRLTVL.

This chain links TRBV5-1 with TRBJ1-4, with D unresolved. Germline CDR1 is SGHRS and CDR2 is YFSETQ. The CDR3 consists of 15 residues. Trimming left V 0 bases short and J 6 bases short, with 12 bases between. The CDR3, as DNA: TGCGCCAGCAGCTTGGTGCCGGGGAAGGATGAAAAACTGTTTTTT. It yields the protein CASSLVPGKDEKLFF. Drawing the rest from reference TRBV5-1 and TRBJ1-4, the complete variable domain is KAGVTQTPRYLIKTRGQQVTLSCSPISGHRSVSWYQQTPGQGLQFLFEYFSETQRNKGNFPGRFSGRQFSNSRSEMNVSTLELGDSALYLCASSLVPGKDEKLFFGSGTQLSVL.

This CDR3 reads CASSRGGAGRYGYTF. As DNA, the CDR3 is TGTGCCAGCAGCAGGGGGGGAGCTGGGAGGTATGGCTACACCTTC. The rearrangement joins TRBV9 to TRBJ1-2; D perhaps matches TRBD1 (6 bases). V lost 4 bases and J lost 5, with 18 bases in between. This CDR3 has 15 amino acids. Germline V gene data show CDR1 as SGDLS and CDR2 as YYNGEE.

This chain links TRBV28 with TRBJ1-6; D ambiguous. This CDR3 contains 15 residues. Trimming cost V 7 bases and J 7 bases, with 17 bases left between them. Germline CDR1 and CDR2: MDHEN and SYDVKM. CDR3 in DNA: TGTGCCAGCACCCTAGGTGGCAGAGTAAATTCACCCCTCCACTTT. Amino acids: CASTLGGRVNSPLHF.

The rearrangement links TRBV7-2 to TRBJ2-7, with 7 bases identical to TRBD2. The germline gives CDR1 SGHTA, CDR2 FQGNSA. V was pared by 5 bases and J by 7 bases, with 8 bases of the junction left unmatched. The CDR3 runs to 13 residues. CDR3 sequence reads: CASSNPGRKEQYF. As DNA, the CDR3 is TGTGCCAGCAGCAACCCCGGGAGGAAAGAGCAGTACTTC.

The chain couples TRBV27 to TRBJ1-2; TRBD1 might be the D (5 bases). This CDR3 comprises 16 residues. V dropped 1 base and J dropped 4 bases, with 16 bases sitting between them. Germline V gives CDR1 MNHEY, CDR2 SMNVEV (reference sequence). Here the CDR3 reads CASSLFGAGTSYGYTF. DNA for the CDR3: TGTGCCAGCAGTTTATTTGGGGCCGGGACTAGCTATGGCTACACCTTC.

The chain carries TRBV7-9 and TRBJ1-2; TRBD1 matches at 9 bases. V lost 5 bases, J lost 5 bases, and 9 bases stayed unmatched. CDR1 and CDR2 (germline): SEHNR, FQNEAQ (reference sequence). CDR3 length: 15 amino acids. The CDR3 sequence is CASSTKDRGRYGYTF. CDR3 coding DNA: TGTGCCAGCAGCACCAAGGACAGGGGTCGATATGGCTACACCTTC.

There are a few counts of this clone. The J gene is TRBJ1-2, the V gene TRBV6-1; D call uncertain. Germline lookup yields CDR1 MNHNS and CDR2 SASEGT. The CDR3 has 14 amino acids. The ends were cut back, 3 bases at V and 5 bases at J, with 13 bases in the middle. The CDR3 spells CASSEGSGWYGYTF. The CDR3 region has the DNA TGTGCCAGCAGTGAGGGCAGCGGATGGTATGGCTACACCTTC.

The chain employs TRBV10-3 and TRBJ1-2; no clear D gene. V lost 4 bases and J 0 bases, leaving 9 bases between the germline ends. The CDR3 is 14 amino acids. Germline lookup yields CDR1 ENHRY and CDR2 SYGVKD. CDR3 amino acids: CAISVPAANYGYTF. CDR3 nucleotide sequence: TGTGCCATCAGTGTCCCAGCGGCTAACTATGGCTACACCTTC.

J is TRBJ1-1 and V is TRBV30; D is possibly TRBD1 (5 bases). Germline CDR1 and CDR2: GTSNPN and SVGIG (reference sequence). The V end lost 0 bases, the J end lost 7 bases, and 21 bases lay between the germline ends. The CDR3 sequence is 16 residues long. The CDR3 DNA reads as TGTGCCTGGAGTGTACGGTATACCAGGGATTCGCGTGAAGCTTTCTTT. Translated, it gives CAWSVRYTRDSREAFF.

The chain joins TRBV9 to TRBJ2-5, with 10 bases identical to TRBD2. The CDR3 runs to 15 residues. Germline V lookup: CDR1 SGDLS, CDR2 YYNGEE. The V segment lost 4 bases and the J segment 4 bases; nucleotides outside the gene matches: 7. The CDR3 DNA follows: TGTGCCAGCAGCCTAGTCAGCGGGAGGGCAGAGACCCAGTACTTC. Its translation is CASSLVSGRAETQYF.

J is TRBJ2-5 and V is TRBV5-1; 15 bases match TRBD2. The CDR3 contains 18 residues. V shed 4 bases, J shed 5 bases, and the junction held 12 bases outside the gene matches. Germline V gene data show CDR1 as SGHRS and CDR2 as YFSETQ. In nucleotides, the CDR3 is TGCGCCAGCAGCCGGGGTGGACTAGCGGGAGGGTCGGTCGAGACCCAGTACTTC. It translates to CASSRGGLAGGSVETQYF.

The J gene is TRBJ2-2, the V gene TRBV5-8, with TRBD1 matching 7 bases. CDR3 size: 16 residues. V gave up 4 bases and J gave up 6 bases; unmatched junction bases: 12. CDR1 is SGHTS and CDR2 is YDEGEE in the germline V gene. The CDR3 DNA reads TGTGCCAGCAGCCCACCGACAGGGTGGAGATCCGGGGAGCTGTTTTTT. Amino acid sequence: CASSPPTGWRSGELFF.

The chain uses TRBV9 and TRBJ2-2; TRBD1 matches 9 bases. The V segment lost 2 bases and the J segment 4 bases; nucleotides outside the gene matches: 6. Germline assignment: CDR1 SGDLS and CDR2 YYNGEE. The CDR3 is 16 amino acids. Here the CDR3 reads CASSVRDRAITGELFF. The CDR3 DNA is TGTGCCAGCAGCGTTCGGGACAGGGCGATCACCGGGGAGCTGTTTTTT.

This CDR3 reads CASSVVSVPTGVNTEAFF. Written as DNA, the CDR3 is TGTGCCAGCAGCGTAGTTTCTGTACCGACAGGGGTGAACACTGAAGCTTTCTTT. The rearrangement uses TRBV9 and TRBJ1-1; 8 bases are shared with TRBD1. V lost 0 bases, J lost 0 bases, and 10 bases stayed unmatched. Germline V gene lookup returns CDR1 SGDLS and CDR2 YYNGEE. This CDR3 region has 18 residues.

V is TRBV29-1 and J is TRBJ1-2; no firm D call. CDR3 length: 13 amino acids. V dropped 8 bases and J dropped 5 bases, with 18 bases sitting between them. CDR1 SQVTM and CDR2 ANQGSEA come from the germline V gene. CDR3 DNA sequence: TGCAGCACAACCCTGGAGGGAGGGTATGGCTACACCTTC. It yields the protein CSTTLEGGYGYTF.

This clone has more than one count but fewer than ten. This chain uses TRBV18 with TRBJ2-2; 8 bases line up with TRBD1. Germline assignment: CDR1 KGHSH and CDR2 LQKENI. The CDR3 is 20 amino acids. The J segment lost 6 bases and the V segment lost 4 bases, leaving 22 bases of the junction unmatched. DNA of the CDR3: TGTGCCAGCTCACGACTGACGGACAGGGCCGACTGGCGGGGACCCGGGGAGCTGTTTTTT. Translation gives CASSRLTDRADWRGPGELFF.

This clone was counted a few times. The J gene is TRBJ1-4, the V gene TRBV5-1, with 9 bases lining up with TRBD1. Trimming removed 3 bases from V and 3 bases from J; junction bases left unmatched: 6. CDR1 is SGHRS and CDR2 is YFSETQ in the germline V gene. The CDR3 is made up of 16 amino acids. For the CDR3, the DNA is TGCGCCAGCAGCTACGGGACAGGGAAGGCTAATGAAAAACTGTTTTTT. It yields the protein CASSYGTGKANEKLFF.

This chain uses TRBV7-9 with TRBJ2-1; D perhaps matches TRBD2 (6 bases). This CDR3 is 15 amino acids long. V was shortened by 7 bases and J by 0 bases, with 13 bases between the two germline ends. Germline lookup yields CDR1 SEHNR and CDR2 FQNEAQ (reference sequence). This chain's CDR3 is CASKVDGSSYNEQFF. The CDR3 DNA sequence: TGTGCCAGCAAAGTTGACGGGAGCTCCTACAATGAGCAGTTCTTC. The variable domain in full, completed from reference TRBV7-9 and TRBJ2-1, reads DTGVSQNPRHKITKRGQNVTFRCDPISEHNRLYWYRQTLGQGPEFLTYFQNEAQLEKSRLLSDRFSAERPKGSFSTLEIQRTEQGDSAMYLCASKVDGSSYNEQFFGPGTRLTVL.

This clone appeared a single time. The chain joins TRBV28 to TRBJ1-2; D remains ambiguous. CDR1 is MDHEN, CDR2 SYDVKM, per germline. Trimming removed 3 bases from V and 4 bases from J, with 12 bases in between. The CDR3 is 14 residues long. CDR3 in DNA: TGTGCCAGCAGTTTGGAGGAGCCGCTCTATGGCTACACCTTC. Its translation: CASSLEEPLYGYTF.

The chain recombines TRBV9 with TRBJ2-1, with 13 bases matching TRBD2. CDR1 SGDLS and CDR2 YYNGEE come from the germline V gene. V shed 7 bases, J shed 9 bases, and the junction held 7 bases outside the gene matches. CDR3 length: 14 amino acids. The CDR3 bases are TGTGCCAGCGCCCCCGGACTAGCGGGGGTTGAGCAGTTCTTC. This gives the protein CASAPGLAGVEQFF.

The CDR3 bases are TGTGCCACCAGTGGCGGGACAGGGAAGGGCTACGAGCAGTACTTC. Protein product: CATSGGTGKGYEQYF. The chain has TRBV24-1 and TRBJ2-7; 9 bases agree with TRBD1. V lost 5 bases, J lost 3 bases, and 7 bases stayed unmatched. The CDR3 is 15 residues long. Germline values: CDR1 KGHDR, CDR2 SFDVKD.

The J gene is TRBJ2-6, the V gene TRBV27, with TRBD1 as a possible D gene (6 bases). V was pared by 6 bases and J by 2 bases, with 8 bases between. Germline V CDR1 and CDR2: MNHEY, SMNVEV (reference sequence). The CDR3 is 14 residues long. CDR3 sequence (DNA): TGTGCCAGCAGCGAGGGGGCTGGGGCCAACGTCCTGACTTTC. It is translated as CASSEGAGANVLTF.

The J gene is TRBJ2-1, the V gene TRBV18; D possibly corresponds to TRBD2 (6 bases). The germline CDR1 and CDR2 sequences are KGHSH and LQKENI. Trimming pared 2 bases from V and 2 bases from J, leaving 10 bases between. This CDR3 comprises 15 residues. CDR3 residues: CASSPVAGTYNEQFF. CDR3 DNA: TGTGCCAGCTCACCAGTTGCGGGGACCTACAATGAGCAGTTCTTC.